This is a list of T cell receptor beta chains from one sample in a study of glioma-infiltrating T cells. MiXCR, run by TCRdb on the multiplex PCR reads, gives a single entry per CDR3 protein. The data contain about 89,000 distinct CDR3 sequences, roughly 23% of them seen just once; the ten biggest clones take up more than 6.5%. The sequenced material came from glioma tissue, nonneoplastic brain tissue, or PBMCs (not recorded which). The receptors were gathered from a human donor with low-grade glioma or glioblastoma, undergoing nonglioma brain surgery, or in good health (not recorded which). CDR3s include the opening cysteine and the closing phenylalanine or tryptophan. The order of the fields is clone size, D gene, J gene, V gene, CDR3 protein, CDR3 DNA. D genes are given only for firm matches. Size values are once, few and many counts, or a class for expanded clones, and some rows have none.

few TRBD2 TRBJ2-1 TRBV6-1 CASTGNRGTSGSGPYNEQFF TGTGCCAGCACGGGAAACCGGGGGACTAGCGGGTCAGGACCCTACAATGAGCAGTTCTTC
NA NA TRBJ2-6 TRBV7-9 CASSPASSGANVLTF TGTGCCAGCAGCCCCGCATCTTCTGGGGCCAACGTCCTGACTTTC
few TRBD1 TRBJ2-7 TRBV5-5 CASSRRGQGFYEQYF TGTGCCAGCAGCCGCCGAGGACAGGGGTTCTACGAGCAGTACTTC
NA NA TRBJ1-2 TRBV7-2 CASSLRGFYGYTF TGTGCCAGCAGCTTAAGGGGTTTCTATGGCTACACCTTC
many NA TRBJ1-5 TRBV20-1 CSARDPNKNQPQHF TGCAGTGCTAGAGATCCCAACAAAAATCAGCCCCAGCATTTT
NA TRBD2 TRBJ2-1 TRBV5-4 CASSTGGIYNEQFF TGTGCCAGCAGCACGGGGGGAATCTACAATGAGCAGTTCTTC
NA NA TRBJ1-1 TRBV5-1 CATRGQSHEAFF TGCGCCACGAGGGGACAATCGCATGAAGCTTTCTTT
NA NA TRBJ1-5 TRBV29-1 CSAGDGNQPQHF TGCAGCGCCGGGGATGGCAATCAGCCCCAGCATTTT
many NA TRBJ1-1 TRBV3-1 CASRRTENTEAFF TGTGCCAGCAGGAGGACAGAGAACACTGAAGCTTTCTTT
many NA TRBJ2-1 TRBV10-3 CAISEREYEQFF TGTGCCATCAGTGAGCGGGAGTATGAGCAGTTCTTC
NA NA TRBJ2-2 TRBV12-3/TRBV12-4 CASTLSGYTGELFF TGTGCCAGCACCCTTTCCGGGTACACCGGGGAGCTGTTTTTT
NA TRBD2 TRBJ2-1 TRBV7-2 CASSTYLAGGSNEQFF TGTGCCAGCAGCACCTACCTAGCGGGGGGAAGTAATGAGCAGTTCTTC
many NA TRBJ2-1 TRBV19 CASSIPSAAPNEQFF TGTGCCAGTAGTATACCCTCGGCGGCCCCCAATGAGCAGTTCTTC
many NA TRBJ1-1 TRBV29-1 CSVGGRAKETGNTEAFF TGCAGCGTTGGAGGCCGGGCGAAAGAAACAGGAAACACTGAAGCTTTCTTT
many NA TRBJ1-6 TRBV12-3/TRBV12-4 CASSLTFGTLNNSPLHF TGTGCCAGCAGTCTCACGTTTGGGACCCTGAATAATTCACCCCTCCACTTT
NA NA TRBJ1-2 TRBV20-1 CSAPLAYNYGYTF TGCAGTGCACCCCTGGCCTATAACTATGGCTACACCTTC
NA NA TRBJ1-1 TRBV7-9 CASTAPVKNTEAFF TGTGCCAGCACCGCCCCTGTGAAGAACACTGAAGCTTTCTTT
NA NA TRBJ2-1 TRBV20-1 CSGRWHLGSEQFF TGCAGTGGGCGGTGGCACCTAGGGAGTGAGCAGTTCTTC
many NA TRBJ2-1 TRBV20-1 CSAAGTPPYNEQFF TGCAGTGCCGCCGGGACACCCCCCTACAATGAGCAGTTCTTC
many TRBD2 TRBJ2-1 TRBV20-1 CSAPTGGPYNEQFF TGCAGTGCCCCTACGGGAGGACCCTACAATGAGCAGTTCTTC
few TRBD2 TRBJ2-3 TRBV4-1 CASSLGGGPQWDTQYF TGCGCCAGCAGCCTGGGCGGGGGACCCCAATGGGATACGCAGTATTTT
many NA TRBJ1-1 TRBV7-8 CASSTHGVTEAFF TGTGCCAGCAGCACACACGGGGTCACTGAAGCTTTCTTT
few NA TRBJ1-2 TRBV29-1 CSVVTADGYTF TGCAGCGTTGTGACAGCCGATGGCTACACCTTC
NA NA TRBJ2-3 TRBV5-6 CASSFKGTFRTDTQYF TGTGCCAGCAGCTTTAAGGGGACCTTCCGCACAGATACGCAGTATTTT
many NA TRBJ1-1 TRBV27 CASRRVEVTEAFF TGTGCCAGCAGAAGGGTGGAGGTGACTGAAGCTTTCTTT
many TRBD2 TRBJ2-1 TRBV20-1 CSARVAGDDNEQFF TGCAGTGCTAGAGTAGCGGGAGATGACAATGAGCAGTTCTTC
NA TRBD1 TRBJ1-6 TRBV20-1 CSARDWQGAGNSPLHF TGCAGTGCTAGAGATTGGCAGGGGGCAGGTAATTCACCCCTCCACTTT
NA NA TRBJ2-7 TRBV29-1 CSVAVRTSYEQYF TGCAGCGTTGCCGTCAGGACCTCCTACGAGCAGTACTTC
NA TRBD2 TRBJ2-3 TRBV3-1 CASSQLEGREAADTQYF TGTGCCAGCAGCCAGCTAGAGGGGCGGGAGGCGGCAGATACGCAGTATTTT
many NA TRBJ2-3 TRBV3-1 CASSQAGDTQYF TGTGCCAGCAGCCAAGCGGGAGATACGCAGTATTTT
NA TRBD1 TRBJ1-1 TRBV15 CATSRGTGNTEAFF TGTGCCACCAGCAGAGGGACAGGGAACACTGAAGCTTTCTTT
many NA TRBJ2-1 TRBV10-3 CAIGLVAEQFF TGTGCCATCGGACTCGTCGCTGAGCAGTTCTTC
many NA TRBJ1-1 TRBV2 CASGRDPNTEAFF TGTGCCAGCGGAAGAGATCCTAACACTGAAGCTTTCTTT
many NA TRBJ2-1 TRBV7-6 CASSFRSEQFF TGTGCCAGCAGCTTTCGATCTGAGCAGTTCTTC
many NA TRBJ2-7 TRBV15 CATSRDGSYEQYF TGTGCCACCAGCAGGGACGGCTCCTACGAGCAGTACTTC
many TRBD1 TRBJ1-4 TRBV18 CASSPGQGLEKLFF TGTGCCAGCTCACCGGGACAGGGCCTTGAAAAACTGTTTTTT
many TRBD1 TRBJ2-7 TRBV10-1 CASSDTGTGIHEQYF TGCGCCAGCAGTGACACCGGGACAGGGATTCACGAGCAGTACTTC
many NA TRBJ1-2 TRBV20-1 CSARDSGTSANYGYTF TGCAGTGCTAGAGATAGCGGGACATCAGCTAACTATGGCTACACCTTC
many NA TRBJ1-2 TRBV11-1 CASSPRQFRLEGYTF TGTGCCAGCAGCCCGCGACAGTTCCGGCTAGAGGGCTACACCTTC
NA TRBD2 TRBJ2-3 TRBV10-3 CAISAREGVQDTQYF TGTGCCATCAGTGCACGGGAGGGAGTACAAGATACGCAGTATTTT
NA NA TRBJ2-5 TRBV6-1 CASSTWVGSPGTQYF TGTGCCAGCAGTACATGGGTGGGGTCGCCCGGGACCCAGTACTTC
few NA TRBJ1-2 TRBV11-2 CASSPTIDGFGGYTF TGTGCCAGCAGCCCCACCATCGACGGCTTCGGTGGCTACACCTTC
NA NA TRBJ1-5 TRBV20-1 CSAQKGGDQPQRF TGCAGTGCCCAAAAAGGGGGGGATCAGCCCCAGCGTTTT
NA TRBD1 TRBJ2-1 TRBV6-1 CASSSTRQGAYNEQFF TGTGCCAGCAGCTCTACGAGACAGGGAGCCTACAATGAGCAGTTCTTC
few NA TRBJ2-7 TRBV29-1 CSVGRNSYEQYF TGCAGCGTTGGACGGAACTCCTACGAGCAGTACTTC
few TRBD2 TRBJ2-7 TRBV12-3/TRBV12-4 CASRGVGTSGYEQYF TGTGCCAGCAGAGGCGTTGGGACTAGCGGCTACGAGCAGTACTTC
many TRBD1 TRBJ1-6 TRBV6-1 CASSPRQGYNSPLHF TGTGCCAGCAGTCCCAGACAGGGCTATAATTCACCCCTCCACTTT
many TRBD1 TRBJ1-3 TRBV27 CASSLRDRGNAGNTIYF TGTGCCAGCAGCCTCCGGGACAGGGGGAATGCTGGAAACACCATATATTTT
many NA TRBJ1-2 TRBV6-2/TRBV6-3 CASSYSLRGYTF TGTGCCAGCAGTTATTCTCTTCGGGGCTACACCTTC